This TCR beta chain originates from a study of shared clonotypes between healthy human individuals. Overall study: With ages of 18 to 49, the donors were two women and a few men.

After removal of 7 bases from V and 1 base from J, the junction contained 4 bases not matched to a gene. Germline V gene lookup returns CDR1 SGHRS and CDR2 YFSETQ. The CDR3 covers 14 residues. CD45RA+ naive and CD45RA-negative memory subsets were separated from CD4+ cells. TCRdb keeps only in-frame clones here, not all; method: immunoSEQ multiplex PCR. The repertoire has over 700,000 clones, roughly 72% of them found once; the top ten carry about 1.7%. The TCR originated in a woman aged 30 to 39 in good health. The chain has TRBV5-1 and TRBJ2-3; 9 bases are a match to TRBD1. The material sequenced was memory CD4+ T cells sorted from blood. Subset denoted: CD45RA-negative fraction. The CDR3 protein is CASHRDRGTDTQYF. In nucleotides, the CDR3 is TGCGCCAGCCACAGGGACAGGGGCACAGATACGCAGTATTTT.